The following is a T cell receptor beta chain sequence with its context. Its specific antigen is unknown. Base-call qualities are not available, and no considerably larger clone is one nucleotide away. Receptors were amplified or captured by the immunoSEQ multiplex PCR assay. RNA was extracted from all samples and reverse transcribed into cDNA, which served as template for TCR sequencing. SuperScript III was used for first-strand cDNA synthesis, primed with a 2:1 mix of oligo-dT and random hexamers. Amplification bias was assessed with a synthetic immune receptor repertoire, and residual bias was removed computationally. As for the original processing: Raw reads were preprocessed for error removal, and CDR3 was defined according to IMGT conventions as running from the conserved cysteine to phenylalanine. Clonality was computed as 1 minus the Shannon entropy, with the entropy normalized by log2 of the number of productive unique TCRs. Whether scalp clones were CD4 or CD8 was inferred by matching scalp TCRbeta sequences against CD4 and CD8 repertoires sorted from blood. Not all clones reach the TCRdb copy of this immuneACCESS table, which keeps in-frame sequences only. Checked studies attribute under half of the gap to unresolved V genes and leave the rest unexplained. That table is the source of V, J and clone size, and D and trimming were worked out from the DNA. Counted in this sample were hundreds of thousands of clones; roughly two fifths of them appeared once. The ten biggest clones cover 0.45% to 0.55% of the sample.

From the germline V gene, CDR1 is SGHDN and CDR2 is FVKESK. V loses 1 base, J loses 10 bases, and the germline ends lie 19 bases apart. The CDR3 spans 15 residues, from the cysteine through the phenylalanine. Here the CDR3 DNA is all that survives: 45 bases in frame from base 1. This sample's treatment or condition label indicates: oral pan-JAK inhibitor, 5-10 mg twice daily. Peripheral blood and lesional scalp punch biopsies were obtained from patients with alopecia areata. PBMCs were isolated by density centrifugation and stained for CD3, CD4 and CD8, after which CD4+ and CD8+ T cells were sorted on a FACSAria. This entry is derived from a study of CD8+ T cells in alopecia areata (dated by TCRdb to 2017 to 2018). For the wider study: The treated patients took part in an open-label pilot trial in which moderate-to-severe alopecia areata was treated with oral tofacitinib at 5 to 10 mg twice daily. Patients received tofacitinib for 6 to 18 months and were then followed off drug for 6 months to check for delayed response and recurrence. For the treated patients, the SALT score, which quantifies what percentage of scalp surface area is affected, served as the measure of disease severity. High-throughput TCRbeta sequencing was used to examine T cell clonal expansion in alopecia areata in both the C3H/HeJ mouse model and human patients. Human TCRbeta sequencing covered scalp tissue and sorted CD4+ and CD8+ peripheral blood T cells from patchy and totalis/universalis alopecia areata patients and healthy controls. Biopsies were taken from tofacitinib-treated patients at baseline and again at 4 and 24 weeks into treatment, and several of those patients also had a later scalp biopsy. Scalp clonality was compared across normal scalp (n=4), patchy alopecia areata scalp (n=8), and alopecia totalis/universalis scalp (n=8). RNA was obtained with the PAXgene miRNA kit for fixed scalp, the miRNeasy kit for PBMCs, and the RNeasy kit for mouse skin. TCRbeta CDR3 regions were amplified by immunoSEQ multiplex PCR using 35 Vbeta forward and 13 Jbeta reverse primers.

Beyond this particular receptor, the publication reports: Shared TCR sequences between patients were less evident than in mice, which may be partly attributable to HLA diversity in the patient population. Higher clonality and more expanded CD8+ clones were observed in lesional scalp than in normal scalp, particularly in alopecia totalis/universalis, a finding suggestive of antigenic drive. During tofacitinib treatment, many expanded lesional clones stuck around in both scalp and blood, and this persistence may partly explain why relapse happens after treatment is stopped. Resident alphabeta T cells in normal human skin are also sequenced, complicating scalp TCR repertoire analysis, unlike mouse skin dominated by gammadelta T cells. The treated cohort was small, with a single nonresponder, so links between baseline CD8+ expansion and response need larger studies. Tofacitinib significantly lowered scalp clonality and the number of expanded CD8+ clones among the top 100 scalp clones.

The material sequenced was CD4+ T cells sorted from blood, taken at roughly week 30, from a patient treated with tofacitinib. The chain employs TRBV14 and TRBJ1-2, and TRBD1 may be the D gene, going by 6 matching bases. The source is a human donor with alopecia areata. CDR3 protein: CASSQVWGAAVDYTF. The sequenced DNA is TGTGCCAGCAGCCAAGTTTGGGGGGCGGCCGTTGACTACACCTTC.